This T cell receptor (beta chain) is drawn from a study of OX40 agonist ivuxolimab in advanced cancers. Whole-study context: Partial responses were seen in three patients, one with hepatocellular carcinoma and two with cutaneous melanoma.

Clones were sequenced by immunoSEQ multiplex PCR, and TCRdb holds only the in-frame ones, with some missing. The repertoire consists of some 64,000 clones, with roughly 90% occurring once and the leading ten covering 0.67%. Deletions cut 7 bases from V and 0 bases from J, with 11 bases between. Germline V gene data show CDR1 as SQVTM and CDR2 as ANQGSEA. The CDR3 sequence is 13 residues long. The source material was CD4+ or CD8+ T cells sorted from blood, sampled in a trial of the OX40 agonist ivuxolimab. The V call is TRBV29-1, the J call TRBJ2-3; D might be TRBD2 (6 bases). The receptor's source is an adult with an advanced solid tumor such as melanoma, head and neck, liver or kidney cancer. The CDR3 reads CSAGTLSTDTQYF. CDR3 coding DNA: TGCAGCGCCGGGACTCTCAGCACAGATACGCAGTATTTT.